This T cell receptor beta chain was documented in a study of vaccination effects on CD4 cells after COVID-19. Study results and limitations: Just 1 of 255 vaccine-induced clones in healthy recipients was cross-reactive. There were few convalescent patients in the study and no early post-infection timepoints.

Clones were sequenced by immunoSEQ multiplex PCR, and TCRdb holds only the in-frame ones, with some missing. The sample records approximately 44,000 clones, 65% to 80% being singletons. Sequencing in the ViraFEST assay came after antigen-specific CD4+ T cells had been expanded with viral peptide pools, which were used to stimulate PBMC. After around 10 days in culture, the CD4+ T cells were isolated. Nucleocapsid antibodies stayed negative before and after vaccination, showing no earlier SARS-CoV-2 infection. Supplemented with 8.5 to 10 IU/ml IL-2 and about 10 ug/ml peptides, approximately 2 million PBMC per well were kept in culture. In the case of this clone: The antigen is undetermined.

V was clipped by 1 base and J by 5 bases, with 17 bases between them. The CDR3 spans 16 residues. From germline, CDR1 is MGHRA and CDR2 YSYEKL. Sequenced material: CD4+ T cells from PBMCs cultured with HCoV-NL63 spike peptides, taken before COVID-19 vaccination. The TCR comes from a human donor who received a COVID-19 vaccine. V and J are TRBV4-1 and TRBJ1-2, with D perhaps matching TRBD1 (5 bases). CDR3 in DNA: TGCGCCAGCAGCCAAGCAGGTAGGGGCGTTGGATATGGCTACACCTTC. Amino acids: CASSQAGRGVGYGYTF.